This T cell receptor (beta chain) was observed in a study of post-analysis software for immune sequencing data. V lost 5 bases, J lost 10 bases, and 10 bases stayed unmatched. CDR1 and CDR2 from the germline V gene are MNHNY and SVGAGI (reference sequence). This CDR3 region has 14 residues. Study-wide results and caveats: Patients had higher frequencies than controls of about five TRBV segments, including TRBV5-6, TRBV5-1 and TRBV20-1.

This clonotype came up a few times. As yet, its antigen is unknown. Libraries were made from TCR beta cDNA, and they carried unique molecular identifiers. There were roughly 0.85 to 11 million T cells, and around 460,000 cDNA molecules came from them. TCRdb called the PCR reads again in MiXCR, with one record for every CDR3 protein. The repertoire has about 540,000 distinct CDR3 sequences, roughly 34% of them found once; the top ten carry roughly 6%. The rearrangement joins TRBV6-6 to TRBJ2-1; TRBD2 matches at 8 bases. This sequence was found in a girl aged 2-17 years with multiple sclerosis. Sequenced material: blood. CDR3 bases: TGTGCCAGCAGTCACGTTGGACTAGCCTTCGAGCAGTTCTTC. Protein product: CASSHVGLAFEQFF.